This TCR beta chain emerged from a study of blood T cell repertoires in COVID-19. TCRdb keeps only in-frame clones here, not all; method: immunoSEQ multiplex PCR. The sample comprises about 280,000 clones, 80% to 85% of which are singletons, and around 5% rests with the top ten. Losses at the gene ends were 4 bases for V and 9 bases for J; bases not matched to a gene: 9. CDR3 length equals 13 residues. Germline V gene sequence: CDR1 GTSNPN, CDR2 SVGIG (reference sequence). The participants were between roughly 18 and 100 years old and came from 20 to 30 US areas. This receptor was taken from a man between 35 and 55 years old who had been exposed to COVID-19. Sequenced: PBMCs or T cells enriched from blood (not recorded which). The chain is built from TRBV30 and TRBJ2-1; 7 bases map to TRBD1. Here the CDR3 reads CAWITGAGGEQFF. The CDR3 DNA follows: TGTGCCTGGATCACAGGGGCAGGGGGTGAGCAGTTCTTC.